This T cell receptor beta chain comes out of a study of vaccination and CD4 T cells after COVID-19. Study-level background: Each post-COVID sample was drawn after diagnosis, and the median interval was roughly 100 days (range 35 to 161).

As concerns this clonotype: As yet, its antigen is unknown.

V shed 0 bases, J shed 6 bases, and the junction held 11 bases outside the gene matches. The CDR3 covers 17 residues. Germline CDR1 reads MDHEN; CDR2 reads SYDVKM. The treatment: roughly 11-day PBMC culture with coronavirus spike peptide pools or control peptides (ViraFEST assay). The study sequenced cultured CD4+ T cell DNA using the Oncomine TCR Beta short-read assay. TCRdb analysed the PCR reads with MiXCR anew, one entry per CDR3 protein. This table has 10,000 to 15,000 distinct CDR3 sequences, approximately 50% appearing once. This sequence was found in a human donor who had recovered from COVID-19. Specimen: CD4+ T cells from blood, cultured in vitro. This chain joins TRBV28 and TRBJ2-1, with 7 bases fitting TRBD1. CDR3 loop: CASSLWLSRGTGNEQFF. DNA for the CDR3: TGTGCCAGCAGTTTATGGTTATCCAGGGGGACGGGCAATGAGCAGTTCTTC.